The 25 T cell receptor beta chains in this list originate from one sample, sequenced in a study of molecular identifiers for immune sequencing clone quantification. TCRdb reprocessed the PCR reads via MiXCR and lists one record per CDR3 protein. The repertoire holds under 600,000 distinct CDR3 sequences, with about 20% as singletons. The sequenced sample was naive CD8+ T cells from blood, with Jurkat cell RNA spiked in. Subset denoted: FACS-sorted CD8+CD4-CCR7+CD45RA+ naive T cells. The receptors stem from a human donor in good health. Some libraries in this study had Jurkat cell RNA spiked in.

This clonotype was observed at least ten times. The rearrangement joins TRBV9 to TRBJ2-7; 7 bases match TRBD2. Germline CDR1 is SGDLS and CDR2 is YYNGEE. Germline trimming cut 3 bases from V and 2 bases from J; bases unmatched to any gene: 5. There are 14 residues in the CDR3. The CDR3 loop reads CASSARDYTYEQYF. For the CDR3, the DNA is TGTGCCAGCAGCGCCCGGGACTACACCTACGAGCAGTACTTC.

This clonotype appeared once. This may arise from a read error, as a much more abundant clone is one base away. This sequence joins TRBV5-4 and TRBJ1-1; D remains unclear. V was pared by 2 bases and J by 9 bases, with 38 bases between. Germline V gene data show CDR1 as SGHNT and CDR2 as YYREEE (reference sequence). This CDR3 has 21 amino acids. The DNA of the CDR3 is TGTGCCAGCAGCTTACCCCGAGACGAGAAGGGAGTTTCGCTTTACAGTTCCCAAGCTTTCTTT. Translated, it gives CASSLPRDEKGVSLYSSQAFF.

There are many counts of this clonotype. This sequence joins TRBV4-1 and TRBJ2-5; D is undetermined. This CDR3 has 13 amino acids. The germline V gene has CDR1 MGHRA and CDR2 YSYEKL. Trimming stripped 3 bases from V and 5 bases from J, with 10 bases between. CDR3 sequence: CASSHVNGETQYF. For the CDR3, the DNA is TGCGCCAGCAGCCACGTCAACGGCGAGACCCAGTACTTC.

In its sample, this clonotype was seen many times. This chain's CDR3 is CASSASLTGTPSSGANVLTF. The CDR3 DNA reads TGTGCCAGCAGCGCATCGTTAACCGGGACCCCTAGTTCTGGGGCCAACGTCCTGACTTTC. The rearrangement links TRBV9 to TRBJ2-6, with D possibly being TRBD1 or TRBD2 (5 bases each). Per the germline V gene, CDR1 is SGDLS and CDR2 is YYNGEE. The V end was cut by 3 bases, the J end by 1 base, with 23 bases between. CDR3 length: 20 residues.

This clonotype was recorded many times. This rearrangement joins TRBV27 to TRBJ2-3; TRBD2 is a possible D gene (6 bases). Germline CDR1 MNHEY, CDR2 SMNVEV (reference sequence). The ends were cut back, 3 bases at V and 2 bases at J, with 12 bases in the middle. The CDR3 has 15 amino acids. In DNA, the CDR3 is TGTGCCAGCAGTTTCCTAGCGAGGGTCACAGATACGCAGTATTTT. Encoded protein: CASSFLARVTDTQYF.

This chain uses TRBV27 with TRBJ2-5, with TRBD1 as a possible D gene (6 bases). CDR3 length: 11 residues. With 8 bases removed from V and 4 bases from J, the gap between germline ends came to 8 bases. Germline values: CDR1 MNHEY, CDR2 SMNVEV (reference sequence). The DNA of the CDR3 is TGTGCCAGCGGGGGCGGAGAGACCCAGTACTTC. It translates to CASGGGETQYF.

The chain couples TRBV7-9 to TRBJ2-1, with 8 nucleotides matching TRBD1. Losses at the gene ends were 5 bases for V and 6 bases for J; bases not matched to a gene: 6. The CDR3 length is 14 residues. CDR1 is SEHNR and CDR2 is FQNEAQ in the germline V gene (reference sequence). The CDR3 protein is CASSLWDRPNEQFF. CDR3 in DNA: TGTGCCAGCAGCCTCTGGGACAGGCCCAATGAGCAGTTCTTC.

This clonotype was counted between two and nine times. The chain recombines TRBV7-3 with TRBJ2-3; 7 bases are shared with TRBD2. V lost 5 bases and J lost 6; bases outside the gene matches: 14. The germline V gene has CDR1 SGHTA and CDR2 FQGTGA. The length of the CDR3 is 16 residues. CDR3 amino acids: CASSPPRDYRADTQYF. DNA of the CDR3: TGTGCCAGCAGCCCACCCCGGGACTACCGAGCCGATACGCAGTATTTT.

This clonotype was detected many times. The chain carries TRBV4-3 and TRBJ2-3; 8 bases map to TRBD2. V gave up 3 bases and J gave up 2 bases; unmatched junction bases: 7. The CDR3 extends over 16 amino acids. Looked up from germline, CDR1 is LGHNA and CDR2 is YSLEER. The CDR3 here is CASSQRDGGATDTQYF. The CDR3 coding sequence is TGCGCCAGCAGCCAGAGAGACGGGGGGGCCACAGATACGCAGTATTTT.

This clonotype came up a few times. The chain is built from TRBV7-9 and TRBJ2-7, with D possibly called TRBD1 or TRBD2 (5 bases each). The CDR3 extends over 14 amino acids. V was cut by 5 bases and J by 3 bases, with 14 bases left in between. Germline V CDR1 and CDR2: SEHNR, FQNEAQ (reference sequence). Here the CDR3 DNA reads TGTGCCAGCAGCCCTGCCGGGGACGACTACGAGCAGTACTTC. It is translated as CASSPAGDDYEQYF.

This clonotype turned up a few times. The chain carries TRBV5-6 and TRBJ1-1; 7 bases map to TRBD1. CDR3 length: 15 residues. CDR1 SGHDT and CDR2 YYEEEE come from the germline V gene. V shed 4 bases, J shed 5 bases, and the junction held 11 bases outside the gene matches. The CDR3 coding sequence is TGTGCCAGCAGCGTGGAGACAGGGTTGGGTACTGAAGCTTTCTTT. Its translation: CASSVETGLGTEAFF.

The genes are TRBV6-5 and TRBJ1-5; a weak D match, TRBD1 (5 bases). Germline CDR1 and CDR2: MNHEY and SVGAGI. This CDR3 has 15 amino acids. The V and J ends lost 5 bases and 3 bases respectively, with 14 bases between them. CDR3 protein: CASSDSPFNNQPQHF. Written as DNA, the CDR3 is TGTGCCAGCAGTGACAGCCCGTTTAACAATCAGCCCCAGCATTTT.

The chain employs TRBV10-3 and TRBJ1-1, with D hard to call. The CDR3 is 13 amino acids. V was cut by 8 bases and J by 2 bases, with 12 bases left in between. Germline V gene sequence: CDR1 ENHRY, CDR2 SYGVKD. CDR3: CAIRLGINTEAFF. CDR3 DNA sequence: TGTGCCATCCGGCTGGGGATTAACACTGAAGCTTTCTTT.

Only a few counts were recorded for this clonotype. The chain carries TRBV5-1 and TRBJ2-1; D gene uncertain. Germline CDR1 SGHRS, CDR2 YFSETQ. The CDR3 is 16 residues long. With 0 bases removed from V and 0 bases from J, the gap between germline ends came to 10 bases. This CDR3 is CASSLGAASSYNEQFF. The CDR3 DNA sequence: TGCGCCAGCAGCTTGGGGGCTGCTAGCTCCTACAATGAGCAGTTCTTC.

This clonotype has a handful of counts. The chain uses TRBV5-6 and TRBJ2-7; 7 nucleotides agree with TRBD1. The CDR3 runs 14 residues. The J segment lost 3 bases and the V segment lost 0 bases, leaving 3 bases of the junction unmatched. CDR1 is SGHDT, CDR2 YYEEEE, per germline. This chain's CDR3 is CASSLDRGNYEQYF. CDR3 in DNA: TGTGCCAGCAGCTTGGACAGGGGAAACTACGAGCAGTACTTC. Supplemented by reference TRBV5-6 and TRBJ2-7, the full variable domain reads DAGVTQSPTHLIKTRGQQVTLRCSPKSGHDTVSWYQQALGQGPQFIFQYYEEEERQRGNFPDRFSGHQFPNYSSELNVNALLLGDSALYLCASSLDRGNYEQYFGPGTRLTVT.

This clonotype was picked up many times. The rearrangement uses TRBV4-1 and TRBJ1-5; 8 positions match TRBD1. Losses at the gene ends were 2 bases for V and 1 base for J; bases not matched to a gene: 10. The CDR3 covers 18 residues. Germline values: CDR1 MGHRA, CDR2 YSYEKL. CDR3 in DNA: TGCGCCAGCAGCCAAATTTTTCTCCAGGGGGCGAGCAATCAGCCCCAGCATTTT. This translates into CASSQIFLQGASNQPQHF.

The rearrangement links TRBV2 to TRBJ1-1, with D perhaps TRBD1 (6 bases). This CDR3 is built from 12 residues. V lost 6 bases and J lost 8, with 13 bases in between. In germline, CDR1 is SNHLY, CDR2 FYNNEI. The CDR3 DNA follows: TGTGCCAGCAGCGAGGGACAATCCGAAGCTTTCTTT. This encodes CASSEGQSEAFF.

This clonotype was observed at least ten times. The chain has TRBV25-1 and TRBJ2-3, with 8 bases aligning to TRBD2. This CDR3 is built from 16 residues. Per germline, CDR1 MGHDK and CDR2 SYGVNS. Trimming at V came to 2 bases and at J to 2 bases, leaving 6 bases not matched to a gene. The CDR3 DNA reads TGTGCCAGCAGTGAACTACTAGCGGATTACACAGATACGCAGTATTTT. It is translated as CASSELLADYTDTQYF.

This rearrangement joins TRBV28 to TRBJ1-5; D not resolved. Per the germline V gene, CDR1 is MDHEN and CDR2 is SYDVKM. V lost 6 bases to trimming and J lost 0 bases, with 15 bases between them. The CDR3 covers 16 residues. The DNA of the CDR3 is TGTGCCAGCAGGTATACCCTGGAACATAGCAATCAGCCCCAGCATTTT. Protein sequence: CASRYTLEHSNQPQHF.

The table lists this clonotype with many counts. The chain carries TRBV11-2 and TRBJ2-3; tentatively, D is TRBD1 or TRBD2 (5 bases each). The CDR3 is made up of 19 amino acids. V shed 6 bases and J shed 1 base, with 26 bases lying between them. Per the germline V gene, CDR1 is SGHAT and CDR2 is FQNNGV. The CDR3 reads CASSPTGPPYDGGTDTQYF. The CDR3 nucleotides read TGTGCCAGCAGTCCAACGGGACCTCCTTATGATGGTGGCACAGATACGCAGTATTTT.

This clonotype was seen repeatedly, ten times or more. This rearrangement joins TRBV5-6 to TRBJ2-6; 8 bases align to TRBD1. The V and J ends lost 1 base and 1 base, in that order; junction bases with no gene match: 10. Germline V gene sequence: CDR1 SGHDT, CDR2 YYEEEE. The CDR3 runs 19 residues. CDR3 protein: CASSLLRQGLFSGANVLTF. The CDR3 DNA is TGTGCCAGCAGCTTGCTGAGACAGGGGTTGTTTTCTGGGGCCAACGTCCTGACTTTC.

This clonotype was recorded many times. The rearrangement uses TRBV25-1 and TRBJ2-1; TRBD2 matches at 10 bases. This CDR3 is built from 15 residues. After removal of 3 bases from V and 9 bases from J, the junction contained 8 bases not matched to a gene. The germline gives CDR1 MGHDK, CDR2 SYGVNS. CDR3 coding DNA: TGTGCCAGCAGTGAGAATTTAGCGGGAGGCGTTGAGCAGTTCTTC. Amino acid sequence: CASSENLAGGVEQFF.

The chain carries TRBV2 and TRBJ2-7, with a tentative D call TRBD2 (5 bases). Germline CDR1 reads SNHLY; CDR2 reads FYNNEI. V lost 8 bases and J lost 4, with 15 bases in between. This CDR3 spans 13 amino acids. Here the CDR3 reads CASGPYRGYEQYF. DNA of the CDR3: TGTGCCAGCGGTCCGTACCGGGGATACGAGCAGTACTTC.

Of note for this clonotype: This may be a read error: a much more frequent sequence differs by one nucleotide. The chain joins TRBV7-6 to TRBJ2-7; the match to TRBD1 covers 10 bases. J gave up 2 bases and V 7 bases, and 5 bases lay outside the gene matches. The germline gives CDR1 SGHVS, CDR2 FNYEAQ. The CDR3 is 14 amino acids. The CDR3 bases are TGTGCCAGCAACGTGACAGGGGGCCCCTACGAGCAGTACTTC. Translation gives CASNVTGGPYEQYF.

This clonotype was observed a handful of times. The V call is TRBV28, the J call TRBJ2-5, with 7 bases matching TRBD1. V was pared by 6 bases and J by 4 bases, with 5 bases of the junction left unmatched. The CDR3 extends over 13 amino acids. Looked up from germline, CDR1 is MDHEN and CDR2 is SYDVKM. The CDR3 nucleotides read TGTGCCAGCAGACTCACAGGGGTAGAGACCCAGTACTTC. Amino acid sequence: CASRLTGVETQYF.